A single sample gave rise to the 26 T cell receptor beta chains below, sequenced in a study of CD8 T cells in Susac syndrome. Reverse transcription used roughly 0.45 to 1 ug RNA and random hexamers. TCRdb re-called the immunoSEQ multiplex PCR reads through MiXCR, storing one row per CDR3 protein. Found here are tens of thousands of distinct CDR3 sequences, approximately 94% of them singletons; the top ten hold about 0.28%. The source material was CD8+ T cells from PBMCs. Receptor source: a human donor in good health.

The rearrangement links TRBV4-1 to TRBJ1-5; D unclear. Germline CDR1 reads MGHRA; CDR2 reads YSYEKL. The CDR3 sequence is 13 residues long. V gave up 4 bases and J gave up 2 bases, with 6 bases separating them. CDR3 sequence: CASSRAGNQPQHF. DNA for the CDR3: TGCGCCAGCAGCCGTGCGGGCAATCAGCCCCAGCATTTT.

The chain joins TRBV20-1 to TRBJ2-1; 15 positions match TRBD2. CDR3 length: 24 amino acids. The V gene end was trimmed by 3 bases and the J gene end by 3 bases; junction bases not matched to a gene: 27. Germline V lookup: CDR1 DFQATT, CDR2 SNEGSKA (reference sequence). The CDR3 coding sequence is TGCAGTGCTAGGATGGTCAGTGGGCAAGTGACGGGACTAGCGGGAGGACCATTCTACAATGAGCAGTTCTTC. Protein: CSARMVSGQVTGLAGGPFYNEQFF.

The chain joins TRBV20-1 to TRBJ1-2; a possible D gene is TRBD1 (6 bases). Trimming pared 1 base from V and 5 bases from J, leaving 20 bases between. CDR3 size: 16 residues. Germline CDR1 and CDR2: DFQATT and SNEGSKA (reference sequence). CDR3 sequence (DNA): TGCAGTGCTAGAGCAGACAGGTTCGGGGATATATATGGCTACACCTTC. This codes for CSARADRFGDIYGYTF.

The chain uses TRBV20-1 and TRBJ2-7, with a tentative D call TRBD2 (6 bases). Trimming left V 1 base short and J 1 base short, with 8 bases between. This CDR3 spans 13 amino acids. The germline CDR1 and CDR2 sequences are DFQATT and SNEGSKA (reference sequence). The CDR3 loop reads CSARAGRSYEQYV. CDR3 DNA: TGCAGTGCTAGAGCTGGGAGGTCCTACGAGCAGTACGTC.

The chain combines TRBV7-9 with TRBJ1-1; D remains ambiguous. Per germline, CDR1 SEHNR and CDR2 FQNEAQ (reference sequence). This CDR3 spans 13 amino acids. V lost 3 bases to trimming and J lost 2 bases, with 7 bases between them. CDR3 in amino acids: CASSLGDNTEAFF. In DNA, the CDR3 is TGTGCCAGCAGCTTGGGAGATAACACTGAAGCTTTCTTT.

The gene calls are TRBV6-6 and TRBJ2-7; the D is unclear. This CDR3 is 13 amino acids long. Germline CDR1 and CDR2: MNHNY and SVGAGI (reference sequence). For the CDR3, the DNA is TGTGCAACCACCGGGTCCTACTCCTACGAGCAGTACTTC. Translated, it gives CATTGSYSYEQYF.

This rearrangement joins TRBV27 to TRBJ2-5, with 9 bases identical to TRBD1. This CDR3 spans 19 amino acids. V dropped 0 bases and J dropped 2; count of bases not matched to a gene: 13. Germline V gives CDR1 MNHEY, CDR2 SMNVEV (reference sequence). The CDR3: CASSLSFVRGTGLQETQYF. CDR3 nucleotides: TGTGCCAGCAGTTTATCCTTCGTGCGTGGGACAGGGTTACAAGAGACCCAGTACTTC.

The rearrangement joins TRBV30 to TRBJ1-1; D remains ambiguous. With 6 bases removed from V and 7 bases from J, the gap between germline ends came to 12 bases. CDR1 and CDR2 from the germline V gene are GTSNPN and SVGIG (reference sequence). This CDR3 region has 11 residues. The CDR3 region has the DNA TGTGCCTGCCCTCGACGGGGTGAAGCTTTCTTT. It translates to CACPRRGEAFF. Full variable domain (missing parts from reference TRBV30 and TRBJ1-1): SQTIHQWPATLVQPVGSPLSLECTVEGTSNPNLYWYRQAAGRGLQLLFYSVGIGQISSEVPQNLSASRPQDRQFILSSKKLLLSDSGFYLCACPRRGEAFFGQGTRLTVV.

V and J are TRBV11-2 and TRBJ2-7; the D is unclear. Germline CDR1 SGHAT, CDR2 FQNNGV. This CDR3 comprises 13 residues. V was pared by 0 bases and J by 9 bases, with 12 bases between. CDR3 in DNA: TGTGCCAGCAGCTTAGATAAAATGGCACTGCAGTACTTC. It is translated as CASSLDKMALQYF.

The chain combines TRBV13 with TRBJ2-7, with D perhaps TRBD1 (6 bases). V lost 2 bases and J 3 bases, leaving 14 bases between the germline ends. Per germline, CDR1 PRHDT and CDR2 FYEKMQ (reference sequence). This CDR3 region has 15 residues. The DNA of the CDR3 is TGTGCCAGCAGCTTAAATTACGAGACAGGCTACGAGCAGTACTTC. Protein product: CASSLNYETGYEQYF.

The chain joins TRBV2 to TRBJ2-7, with D possibly being TRBD2 (5 bases). The germline V gene has CDR1 SNHLY and CDR2 FYNNEI. The length of the CDR3 is 15 residues. Trimming removed 6 bases from V and 2 bases from J, with 17 bases in between. The CDR3 is CASRGPSGATYEQYV. In DNA form, the CDR3 reads TGTGCCAGCAGGGGCCCCAGCGGAGCGACCTACGAGCAGTACGTC.

The V and J genes are TRBV29-1 and TRBJ2-7; D possibly uses TRBD1 or TRBD2 (5 bases each). Germline lookup yields CDR1 SQVTM and CDR2 ANQGSEA. The CDR3 has 14 residues. Trimming stripped 4 bases from V and 3 bases from J, with 16 bases between. CDR3: CSVVGDRVGYEQYF. CDR3 nucleotide sequence: TGCAGCGTTGTAGGGGACCGAGTCGGCTACGAGCAGTACTTC.

The V gene is TRBV29-1, the J gene TRBJ1-4, with D perhaps TRBD1 (5 bases). CDR1 is SQVTM and CDR2 is ANQGSEA in the germline V gene. The V end lost 0 bases, the J end lost 2 bases, and 10 bases lay between the germline ends. This CDR3 contains 15 residues. Written as DNA, the CDR3 is TGCAGCGTTGAAGATCCGGGGGGTACTAATGAAAAACTGTTTTTT. Its protein product is CSVEDPGGTNEKLFF.

The chain is built from TRBV10-3 and TRBJ2-1; no clear D. Germline CDR1 and CDR2: ENHRY and SYGVKD. The V end lost 2 bases, the J end lost 9 bases, and 11 bases lay between the germline ends. This CDR3 contains 13 residues. In nucleotides, the CDR3 is TGTGCCATCAGTGAGCCTCCCTCTCCTGAGCAGTTCTTC. Translated, it gives CAISEPPSPEQFF.

As to this clonotype: One junction end does not reproduce the germline sequence, and a read error may be involved. The chain is built from TRBV28 and TRBJ2-7; TRBD1 matches at 8 bases. CDR3 length equals 10 residues. Germline V lookup: CDR1 MDHEN, CDR2 SYDVKM. The CDR3 DNA is TGCGGGACAGGCCACTACGAGCAGTACTTC. Its protein is CGTGHYEQYF.

The chain has TRBV20-1 and TRBJ2-7, with 7 nucleotides matching TRBD1. Germline V lookup: CDR1 DFQATT, CDR2 SNEGSKA (reference sequence). After removal of 0 bases from V and 2 bases from J, the junction contained 4 bases not matched to a gene. This CDR3 comprises 14 residues. The CDR3 is CSAREGDRTYEQYF. CDR3 nucleotide sequence: TGCAGTGCTAGAGAGGGGGACAGAACCTACGAGCAGTACTTC.

V is TRBV6-5 and J is TRBJ1-1; D is unclear. V shed 2 bases and J shed 2 bases, with 6 bases lying between them. Germline V lookup: CDR1 MNHEY, CDR2 SVGAGI. CDR3 length: 13 amino acids. Here the CDR3 DNA reads TGTGCCAGCAGTTACACCACCAACACTGAAGCTTTCTTT. Its translation: CASSYTTNTEAFF.

The J gene is TRBJ1-1, the V gene TRBV19; D remains unclear. V was clipped by 3 bases and J by 4 bases, with 9 bases between them. Germline V gene lookup returns CDR1 LNHDA and CDR2 SQIVND (reference sequence). The CDR3 has 13 residues. CDR3 in amino acids: CASSIKKPTEAFF. The CDR3 DNA follows: TGTGCCAGTAGTATCAAGAAACCCACTGAAGCTTTCTTT. Combining the CDR3 with reference TRBV19 and TRBJ1-1 gives the whole variable domain DGGITQSPKYLFRKEGQNVTLSCEQNLNHDAMYWYRQDPGQGLRLIYYSQIVNDFQKGDIAEGYSVSREKKESFPLTVTSAQKNPTAFYLCASSIKKPTEAFFGQGTRLTVV.

The genes are TRBV24-1 and TRBJ2-1; 8 positions match TRBD1. The CDR3 runs 16 residues. The V gene end was trimmed by 0 bases and the J gene end by 9 bases; junction bases not matched to a gene: 9. From germline, CDR1 is KGHDR and CDR2 SFDVKD. The chain's CDR3 is CATSDLQGAARREQFF. For the CDR3, the DNA is TGTGCCACCAGTGATTTGCAGGGGGCGGCTCGTCGTGAGCAGTTCTTC.

This chain uses TRBV25-1 with TRBJ2-2, with D tentatively TRBD2 (6 bases). The germline V and J ends were trimmed by 4 bases and 0 bases, with 12 bases remaining between them. The CDR3 has 16 amino acids. Germline V gives CDR1 MGHDK, CDR2 SYGVNS. CDR3 loop: CASSALTGANTGELFF. CDR3 in DNA: TGTGCCAGCAGTGCCCTAACGGGAGCGAACACCGGGGAGCTGTTTTTT.

The rearrangement links TRBV6-2 or TRBV6-3 to TRBJ2-7, with D perhaps given as TRBD1 or TRBD2 (5 bases each). Trimming removed 8 bases at V and 3 bases at J, with 11 bases between. Germline CDR1 and CDR2: MNHEY and SVGEGT. CDR3 size: 12 residues. In DNA, the CDR3 is TGTGCCAGCTGGGACGGAGGCTACGAGCAGTACTTC. Protein product: CASWDGGYEQYF.

The chain links TRBV7-2 to TRBJ2-1, with D possibly TRBD2 on 6 matching bases. From germline, CDR1 is SGHTA and CDR2 FQGNSA. Trimming removed 6 bases from V and 7 bases from J, with 16 bases in between. The CDR3 contains 14 residues. CDR3 sequence (DNA): TGTGCCAGCAGTTACGGCGGGATAGGAAATGAGCAGTTCTTC. This sequence encodes CASSYGGIGNEQFF.

The chain is built from TRBV5-6 and TRBJ2-1; 9 nucleotides line up with TRBD2. The CDR3 consists of 13 residues. Trimming took 0 bases from V and 12 from J; bases not matched to a gene: 4. Germline V gives CDR1 SGHDT, CDR2 YYEEEE. The CDR3 bases are TGTGCCAGCAGCTTGGCGGCTAGCGGGGCGCAGTTCTTC. Amino acid sequence: CASSLAASGAQFF.

The gene calls are TRBV28 and TRBJ2-3; the match to TRBD2 covers 9 bases. J lost 6 bases, V lost 3 bases, and 10 bases had no gene match. Germline V gene lookup returns CDR1 MDHEN and CDR2 SYDVKM. This CDR3 has 16 amino acids. This CDR3 is CASSFGGRAGGDTQYF. The CDR3 DNA follows: TGTGCCAGCAGTTTTGGCGGGAGGGCCGGAGGGGATACGCAGTATTTT. Based on the CDR3 plus reference TRBV28 and TRBJ2-3, the full variable domain is DVKVTQSSRYLVKRTGEKVFLECVQDMDHENMFWYRQDPGLGLRLIYFSYDVKMKEKGDIPEGYSVSREKKERFSLILESASTNQTSMYLCASSFGGRAGGDTQYFGPGTRLTVL.

The gene calls are TRBV19 and TRBJ2-7; D is unresolved. Trimming pared 6 bases from V and 5 bases from J, leaving 14 bases between. Germline lookup yields CDR1 LNHDA and CDR2 SQIVND (reference sequence). This CDR3 contains 13 residues. CDR3 residues: CASRESVVNEQYV. The DNA of the CDR3 is TGTGCCAGTAGAGAGTCCGTGGTGAACGAGCAGTACGTC.

The J gene is TRBJ1-1, the V gene TRBV7-2, with a weak D call TRBD1 (6 bases). The CDR3 contains 14 residues. Between the trimmed V and J ends, which lost 3 bases and 8 bases, there was a span of 16 bases. The germline gives CDR1 SGHTA, CDR2 FQGNSA. The CDR3 here is CASSFSPQGLEAFF. CDR3 nucleotides: TGTGCCAGCAGCTTTTCTCCCCAGGGGCTCGAAGCTTTCTTT.